This entry is about one T cell receptor beta chain. Its specificity is not known. Individual cDNA molecules received unique molecular identifiers during library preparation. TCRdb reprocessed the 5' RACE reads with MiXCR, giving one entry per CDR3 protein. The data contain 65,000 to 90,000 distinct CDR3 sequences, approximately 12% of them seen just once; the ten biggest clones take up 4% to 5%. Germline CDR1 reads SGHTA; CDR2 reads FQGNSA. The CDR3 is 15 residues long. The ends were cut back, 3 bases at V and 6 bases at J, with 16 bases in the middle. This record comes from a study of early T cells in non-severe SARS-CoV-2 infection. Study summary: Chains were unpaired, as sequencing was done on bulk RNA from unsorted whole blood. Study-wide results and caveats: Lookups in VDJdb leaned toward anti-spike CD8 responses and missed private and CD4 specificities.

The chain couples TRBV7-2 to TRBJ2-3, with D perhaps matching TRBD1 (6 bases). The specimen was whole blood. This clonotype originated in an adult who was a healthcare worker with PCR-confirmed SARS-CoV-2 infection or an uninfected control (not recorded which). The CDR3: CASSFGTPRRDTQYF. DNA of the CDR3: TGTGCCAGCAGCTTCGGGACACCACGACGTGATACGCAGTATTTT.